What follows are 18 T cell receptor beta chains derived from one specimen sequenced in a study of T cell changes during pregnancy in multiple sclerosis (dated by TCRdb to between 2018 and 2021). The library came from the immunoSEQ multiplex PCR assay. The clones in this table, taken by TCRdb from immuneACCESS, are in-frame only. Not every clone is retained; where verified, under half of the shortfall comes from an unresolved V gene, and the cause of the rest is unknown. The sample data list 60,000 to 65,000 clones, and 92% of these were observed just once. Jointly, the top ten make up 2% to 2.5% of the sample. This material consisted of peripheral blood, taken in the first trimester of pregnancy. All receptors come from a female donor with multiple sclerosis, enrolled in a pregnancy study.

The rearrangement joins TRBV4-2 to TRBJ2-2; no definite D call. The CDR3 consists of 13 residues. The germline V and J ends were trimmed by 3 bases and 6 bases, with 8 bases remaining between them. Germline V lookup: CDR1 LGHNA, CDR2 YNFKEQ. CDR3 in amino acids: CASSHSPAGELFF. Here the CDR3 DNA reads TGTGCCAGCAGCCATTCCCCGGCCGGGGAGCTGTTTTTT.

This clone was counted a single time. The gene calls are TRBV7-3 and TRBJ2-7, with TRBD1 identical over 12 bases. There are 16 residues in the CDR3. The V segment lost 0 bases and the J segment 9 bases; nucleotides outside the gene matches: 9. CDR1 is SGHTA, CDR2 FQGTGA, per germline. Here the CDR3 reads CASSLTPPGQGARQYF. The CDR3 bases are TGTGCCAGCAGCTTAACGCCCCCGGGACAGGGGGCGCGGCAGTACTTC.

The rearrangement joins TRBV7-2 to TRBJ1-2; D call uncertain. CDR1 SGHTA and CDR2 FQGNSA come from the germline V gene. The CDR3 is 11 amino acids. V dropped 4 bases and J dropped 8 bases, with 8 bases sitting between them. DNA of the CDR3: TGTGCCAGCAGCTCAAACCGGGGCTACACCTTC. This encodes CASSSNRGYTF.

The V gene is TRBV6-1, the J gene TRBJ2-1, with D unclear. This CDR3 region has 16 residues. V was pared by 4 bases and J by 2 bases, with 15 bases between. In germline, CDR1 is MNHNS, CDR2 SASEGT. The CDR3 spells CASSAEYMRTYNEQFF. The CDR3 nucleotides read TGTGCCAGCAGTGCGGAATATATGCGGACCTACAATGAGCAGTTCTTC.

J is TRBJ2-3 and V is TRBV9; 7 bases fit TRBD2. Germline CDR1 reads SGDLS; CDR2 reads YYNGEE. J was trimmed by 2 bases and V by 0 bases; bases with no gene match: 6. The CDR3 spans 16 residues. The CDR3 bases are TGTGCCAGCAGCGTAGGGTGGGAGGGGCCCACAGATACGCAGTATTTT. Protein product: CASSVGWEGPTDTQYF.

In its sample, this clone ranks as medium-sized (0.01 to 0.1%). V is TRBV18 and J is TRBJ2-1; D call uncertain. CDR1 and CDR2 from the germline V gene are KGHSH and LQKENI. This CDR3 region has 14 residues. The V end lost 3 bases, the J end lost 0 bases, and 6 bases lay between the germline ends. The CDR3: CASSPGSSYNEQFF. The CDR3 DNA sequence: TGTGCCAGCTCACCTGGCAGCTCCTACAATGAGCAGTTCTTC. The whole variable domain, remainder taken from reference TRBV18 and TRBJ2-1, is NAGVMQNPRHLVRRRGQEARLRCSPMKGHSHVYWYRQLPEEGLKFMVYLQKENIIDESGMPKERFSAEFPKEGPSILRIQQVVRGDSAAYFCASSPGSSYNEQFFGPGTRLTVL.

J is TRBJ2-7 and V is TRBV7-9; TRBD2 might be the D (6 bases). The CDR3 extends over 13 amino acids. The V gene lost 5 bases and the J gene lost 6 bases, with 14 bases spanning the gap. Germline V gene sequence: CDR1 SEHNR, CDR2 FQNEAQ (reference sequence). CDR3 DNA sequence: TGTGCCAGCAGCCCAACCCCAGCGGGCGAGCAGTACTTC. This codes for CASSPTPAGEQYF.

The chain is built from TRBV7-9 and TRBJ1-1; 7 bases map to TRBD1. Trimming at V came to 8 bases and at J to 3 bases, leaving 6 bases not matched to a gene. Germline V gene sequence: CDR1 SEHNR, CDR2 FQNEAQ (reference sequence). The CDR3 covers 13 residues. CDR3 region: CASVAGTDTEAFF. As DNA, the CDR3 is TGTGCCAGCGTAGCCGGGACAGACACTGAAGCTTTCTTT.

This chain connects TRBV21-1 to TRBJ2-5; TRBD1 is taken as the D call from the table, unchecked against the DNA. TRBV21-1 is listed as a pseudogene. CDR3 size: 17 residues. This chain's CDR3 is CASSNKDREDREETQYF. The CDR3 nucleotides are TGTGCCAGCAGCAATAAGGACAGAGAAGACAGGGAAGAGACCCAGTACTTC.

The genes are TRBV27 and TRBJ2-7; D not certain. Looked up from germline, CDR1 is MNHEY and CDR2 is SMNVEV (reference sequence). CDR3 length: 14 amino acids. V was clipped by 3 bases and J by 1 base, with 10 bases between them. The CDR3 DNA sequence: TGTGCCAGCAGTTTCGAGGCGGAGTCCTACGAGCAGTACTTC. It codes for CASSFEAESYEQYF.

The rearrangement uses TRBV5-1 and TRBJ2-5; 7 nucleotides align to TRBD1. This CDR3 comprises 13 residues. From germline, CDR1 is SGHRS and CDR2 YFSETQ. The V and J ends lost 4 bases and 5 bases, in that order; junction bases with no gene match: 5. For the CDR3, the DNA is TGCGCCAGCAGCGTGACAGGGCCGGAGACCCAGTACTTC. Translating it yields CASSVTGPETQYF.

The chain combines TRBV7-2 with TRBJ2-4; 10 bases are a match to TRBD2. Trimming at V came to 1 base and at J to 0 bases, leaving 0 bases not matched to a gene. The CDR3 runs to 16 residues. CDR1 is SGHTA and CDR2 is FQGNSA in the germline V gene. CDR3: CASSLGLAGAKNIQYF. In DNA form, the CDR3 reads TGTGCCAGCAGCTTAGGACTAGCGGGAGCCAAAAACATTCAGTACTTC.

The V call is TRBV27, the J call TRBJ1-1; 8 bases map to TRBD1. The CDR3 extends over 16 amino acids. Germline CDR1 is MNHEY and CDR2 is SMNVEV (reference sequence). With V trimmed by 7 bases and J by 0 bases, 10 bases remained unmatched. The CDR3 sequence: CASTTGTGRMNTEAFF. CDR3 coding DNA: TGTGCCAGCACCACCGGGACAGGACGAATGAACACTGAAGCTTTCTTT.

This chain joins TRBV19 and TRBJ2-1; a possible D gene is TRBD1 (6 bases). This CDR3 is built from 15 residues. V gave up 6 bases and J gave up 7 bases, with 19 bases separating them. From germline, CDR1 is LNHDA and CDR2 SQIVND (reference sequence). In DNA, the CDR3 is TGTGCCAGTAGACTAACCTCCGGGACACGGAATGAGCAGTTCTTC. It translates to CASRLTSGTRNEQFF.

This rearrangement joins TRBV5-8 to TRBJ1-1, with D uncertain. From germline, CDR1 is SGHTS and CDR2 YDEGEE. Trimming removed 2 bases at V and 4 bases at J, with 15 bases between. The CDR3 runs 15 residues. The CDR3 nucleotides read TGTGCCAGCAGCTTTGGCACATCGCCGGGCACTGAAGCTTTCTTT. Protein product: CASSFGTSPGTEAFF.

The sample holds one count of this clone. The chain has TRBV27 and TRBJ1-1; a possible D gene is TRBD1 (6 bases). CDR3 length equals 15 residues. The germline V gene encodes CDR1 MNHEY and CDR2 SMNVEV (reference sequence). Trimming took off 6 bases at V and 3 bases at J, with 17 bases between the two ends. Here the CDR3 DNA reads TGTGCCAGCAGAACCCTCAGGGGAAAGTACACTGAAGCTTTCTTT. It specifies CASRTLRGKYTEAFF.

The genes are TRBV4-1 and TRBJ2-3, with 7 bases matching TRBD2. Unmatched junction bases numbered 8, after V lost 0 bases and J lost 2 bases. Germline CDR1 reads MGHRA; CDR2 reads YSYEKL. The CDR3 sequence is 17 residues long. CDR3 region: CASSQERPSGNTDTQYF. The CDR3 DNA reads as TGCGCCAGCAGCCAAGAAAGGCCTAGCGGAAACACAGATACGCAGTATTTT.

V and J are TRBV7-3 and TRBJ2-5; no clear D gene. The CDR3 sequence is 15 residues long. Germline CDR1 and CDR2: SGHTA and FQGTGA. V dropped 0 bases and J dropped 1 base, with 9 bases sitting between them. The CDR3 nucleotides are TGTGCCAGCAGCTTAACAGTGGGCACCCAAGAGACCCAGTACTTC. This sequence encodes CASSLTVGTQETQYF. The full variable domain, in which reference TRBV7-3 and TRBJ2-5 provide the parts outside the CDR3, is GAGVSQTPSNKVTEKGKYVELRCDPISGHTALYWYRQSLGQGPEFLIYFQGTGAADDSGLPNDRFFAVRPEGSVSTLKIQRTERGDSAVYLCASSLTVGTQETQYFGPGTRLLVL.